The 27 T cell receptor beta chains below were found in one sample sequenced in a study of cytomegalovirus exposure and HLA in healthy donors. Researchers ran the PCR with 60 Vbeta and 13 Jbeta primers. The data were produced by immunoSEQ multiplex PCR, yet TCRdb's version contains in-frame clones alone and is incomplete. This table has fewer than 150,000 clones, 85% to 90% appearing once. Sequenced material: PBMCs. The receptors were sampled from a woman under 40 in good health and CMV-seropositive.

This clone was counted once. The chain recombines TRBV5-1 with TRBJ1-1, with D possibly TRBD1 on 6 matching bases. From germline, CDR1 is SGHRS and CDR2 YFSETQ. V was pared by 4 bases and J by 7 bases, with 14 bases between. This CDR3 is built from 13 residues. This CDR3 reads CASSVDRSVEAFF. CDR3 bases: TGCGCCAGCAGCGTGGACAGATCGGTTGAAGCTTTCTTT.

The sample holds one count of this clone. The rearrangement joins TRBV5-1 to TRBJ2-2, with unresolved D. V lost 2 bases, J lost 0 bases, and 5 bases lay in between. CDR3 length: 14 residues. From germline, CDR1 is SGHRS and CDR2 YFSETQ. DNA for the CDR3: TGCGCCAGCAGCTTAACAGCGAACACCGGGGAGCTGTTTTTT. Translated: CASSLTANTGELFF.

The chain employs TRBV5-6 and TRBJ2-7; 11 nucleotides line up with TRBD1. Germline V gene lookup returns CDR1 SGHDT and CDR2 YYEEEE. The J segment lost 2 bases and the V segment lost 4 bases, leaving 11 bases of the junction unmatched. There are 17 residues in the CDR3. The CDR3 coding sequence is TGTGCCAGCAGCCCAAGGACAGGGGGCTTTTCCGCCTACGAGCAGTACTTC. Protein: CASSPRTGGFSAYEQYF.

The chain couples TRBV9 to TRBJ1-1, with D uncertain. V was clipped by 0 bases and J by 0 bases, with 9 bases between them. Germline lookup yields CDR1 SGDLS and CDR2 YYNGEE. There are 15 residues in the CDR3. This CDR3 reads CASSVGADMNTEAFF. The CDR3 region has the DNA TGTGCCAGCAGCGTAGGGGCAGACATGAACACTGAAGCTTTCTTT.

The chain recombines TRBV15 with TRBJ2-7; 7 bases map to TRBD2. Germline CDR1 LNHNV, CDR2 YYDKDF (reference sequence). V was pared by 0 bases and J by 0 bases, with 5 bases of the junction left unmatched. CDR3 size: 16 residues. DNA of the CDR3: TGTGCCACCAGCAGAGAAAAGGGAGGGTTCTCCTACGAGCAGTACTTC. Encoded protein: CATSREKGGFSYEQYF.

The chain uses TRBV2 and TRBJ2-7, with D possibly TRBD1 on 6 matching bases. The CDR3 has 14 amino acids. Germline loops: CDR1 SNHLY, CDR2 FYNNEI. V lost 4 bases, J lost 4 bases, and 14 bases lay in between. Here the CDR3 reads CASSGVRGFYEQYF. In DNA form, the CDR3 reads TGTGCCAGCAGTGGGGTCAGGGGATTTTACGAGCAGTACTTC.

This rearrangement joins TRBV4-2 to TRBJ2-2; 10 positions match TRBD1. The V segment lost 0 bases and the J segment 6 bases; nucleotides outside the gene matches: 7. The CDR3 extends over 17 amino acids. The germline V gene encodes CDR1 LGHNA and CDR2 YNFKEQ. The CDR3 spells CASSQDKGTGEPGELFF. CDR3 coding DNA: TGTGCCAGCAGCCAAGATAAGGGGACAGGGGAGCCCGGGGAGCTGTTTTTT.

This chain joins TRBV7-9 and TRBJ2-5; 8 positions match TRBD1. Germline V gene sequence: CDR1 SEHNR, CDR2 FQNEAQ (reference sequence). The CDR3 runs to 15 residues. V was pared by 4 bases and J by 4 bases, with 8 bases of the junction left unmatched. The CDR3 here is CASSYTQGAGETQYF. CDR3 in DNA: TGTGCCAGCAGCTATACCCAGGGGGCCGGAGAGACCCAGTACTTC.

V gene TRBV19 combines with J gene TRBJ1-1; D might be TRBD1 (5 bases). The germline gives CDR1 LNHDA, CDR2 SQIVND (reference sequence). V lost 8 bases and J 7 bases, leaving 11 bases between the germline ends. The CDR3 has 11 residues. CDR3 residues: CASEGAGEAFF. CDR3 DNA sequence: TGTGCCAGTGAAGGGGCAGGTGAAGCTTTCTTT.

The chain couples TRBV5-1 to TRBJ1-3; D might be TRBD1 (6 bases). The CDR3 is made up of 14 amino acids. V lost 2 bases and J lost 2, with 8 bases in between. CDR1 is SGHRS and CDR2 is YFSETQ in the germline V gene. The CDR3 reads CASSLAGAGNTIYF. DNA for the CDR3: TGCGCCAGCAGCTTAGCAGGGGCTGGAAACACCATATATTTT.

The genes are TRBV27 and TRBJ2-5; no firm D call. V dropped 2 bases and J dropped 7 bases, with 11 bases sitting between them. The CDR3 loop spans 13 amino acids. Germline V lookup: CDR1 MNHEY, CDR2 SMNVEV (reference sequence). CDR3 coding DNA: TGTGCCAGCAGTTTACTATCCTCGGGGACCCAGTACTTC. This encodes CASSLLSSGTQYF.

This clone has a single count. The chain combines TRBV6-5 with TRBJ1-2; D ambiguous. This CDR3 has 14 residues. Trimming removed 0 bases at V and 4 bases at J, with 9 bases between. Looked up from germline, CDR1 is MNHEY and CDR2 is SVGAGI. The CDR3 DNA reads TGTGCCAGCAGTTACTCCGGCAGGCTCTATGGCTACACCTTC. Protein product: CASSYSGRLYGYTF.

The chain recombines TRBV5-3 with TRBJ2-1; 10 positions agree with TRBD2. TRBV5-3 carries the ORF label, with uncertain function. This CDR3 comprises 16 residues. V shed 9 bases, J shed 3 bases, and the junction held 12 bases outside the gene matches. The CDR3 region has the DNA TGTGCCACGCACCCAACTAGCGGGGTTCACTACAATGAGCAGTTCTTC. Amino acids: CATHPTSGVHYNEQFF.

The CDR3 region has the DNA TGCGCCAGCAGCTCAACAGGGGGTGAAAGAGAGACCCAGTACTTC. Encoded protein: CASSSTGGERETQYF. The V and J genes are TRBV5-1 and TRBJ2-5; 8 positions agree with TRBD1. The CDR3 runs to 15 residues. The germline CDR1 and CDR2 sequences are SGHRS and YFSETQ. J gave up 4 bases and V 3 bases, and 8 bases lay outside the gene matches.

This chain joins TRBV5-7 and TRBJ1-4; 7 positions match TRBD1. TRBV5-7 is annotated as an ORF whose role is uncertain. CDR3 length equals 15 residues. V lost 5 bases and J lost 4; bases outside the gene matches: 8. CDR3 amino acids: CASSSIGTVNEKLFF. CDR3 DNA: TGTGCCAGCAGTTCCATCGGGACAGTTAATGAAAAACTGTTTTTT.

The CDR3, as DNA: TGTGCCAGCAGCTTAGGTGGGGGGGCCTACAATGAGCAGTTCTTC. Translated, it gives CASSLGGGAYNEQFF. The V call is TRBV11-1, the J call TRBJ2-1; 7 bases are shared with TRBD2. The trim removed 1 base at V and 2 bases at J, leaving 2 bases unmatched. The CDR3 extends over 15 amino acids. CDR1 and CDR2 from the germline V gene are SGHAT and FQDESV (reference sequence).

The chain joins TRBV2 to TRBJ2-5, with D possibly matching TRBD2 (6 bases). The CDR3 is 14 residues long. V lost 5 bases and J lost 0, with 10 bases in between. Germline values: CDR1 SNHLY, CDR2 FYNNEI. DNA for the CDR3: TGTGCCAGCAGTCCTACTAGCAACCAAGAGACCCAGTACTTC. It specifies CASSPTSNQETQYF.

This chain joins TRBV5-7 and TRBJ2-7; TRBD1 matches at 8 bases. TRBV5-7 is treated as an ORF (open reading frame) with a function not yet certain. The length of the CDR3 is 15 residues. Trimming at V came to 0 bases and at J to 3 bases, leaving 5 bases not matched to a gene. The CDR3 protein is CASSLAGQGNYEQYF. The DNA of the CDR3 is TGTGCCAGCAGCTTGGCCGGACAGGGAAACTACGAGCAGTACTTC.

The chain combines TRBV15 with TRBJ2-7; TRBD2 matches 13 bases. The germline gives CDR1 LNHNV, CDR2 YYDKDF (reference sequence). Trimming removed 2 bases from V and 7 bases from J; junction bases left unmatched: 8. CDR3 size: 16 residues. CDR3 loop: CATSRTPWTSGGEQYF. For the CDR3, the DNA is TGTGCCACCAGCAGAACGCCTTGGACTAGCGGGGGTGAGCAGTACTTC. The full variable domain, rest sourced from reference TRBV15 and TRBJ2-7, is DAMVIQNPRYQVTQFGKPVTLSCSQTLNHNVMYWYQQKSSQAPKLLFHYYDKDFNNEADTPDNFQSRRPNTSFCFLDIRSPGLGDTAMYLCATSRTPWTSGGEQYFGPGTRLTVT.

The chain uses TRBV19 and TRBJ1-5; D is unclear. The CDR3 is 17 residues long. Per germline, CDR1 LNHDA and CDR2 SQIVND (reference sequence). The germline V and J ends were trimmed by 3 bases and 2 bases, with 17 bases remaining between them. The chain's CDR3 is CASSMALTVSGNQPQHF. In DNA form, the CDR3 reads TGTGCCAGTAGTATGGCCCTCACAGTCTCCGGCAATCAGCCCCAGCATTTT.

To note about this clone: Compared with germline, one end of the junction differs, possibly owing to a read error. The CDR3 is CASSQLRNGDF. In DNA form, the CDR3 reads TGTGCCAGCAGCCAACTGAGAAACGGGGACTTC. The chain recombines TRBV2 with TRBJ2-5; weak D call: TRBD2 (5 bases). This CDR3 has 11 amino acids. Germline-derived CDR1 and CDR2 are SNHLY and FYNNEI.

This clone showed up just a few times. The CDR3, as DNA: TGCGCCAGCAGCTTGCTGGCGGGCCAAGAGCAGTACTTC. Translating it yields CASSLLAGQEQYF. V gene TRBV5-1 combines with J gene TRBJ2-7; weak D call: TRBD2 (5 bases). In germline, CDR1 is SGHRS, CDR2 YFSETQ. V lost 1 base and J 7 bases, leaving 12 bases between the germline ends. This CDR3 region has 13 residues.

The CDR3 here is CAWSVQANYGYTF. The DNA of the CDR3 is TGTGCCTGGAGTGTACAGGCTAACTATGGCTACACCTTC. J is TRBJ1-2 and V is TRBV30; TRBD1 is a possible D gene (5 bases). Germline-derived CDR1 and CDR2 are GTSNPN and SVGIG (reference sequence). V lost 0 bases and J lost 0, with 5 bases in between. The length of the CDR3 is 13 residues. Combining the CDR3 with reference TRBV30 and TRBJ1-2 gives the whole variable domain SQTIHQWPATLVQPVGSPLSLECTVEGTSNPNLYWYRQAAGRGLQLLFYSVGIGQISSEVPQNLSASRPQDRQFILSSKKLLLSDSGFYLCAWSVQANYGYTFGSGTRLTVV.

This rearrangement joins TRBV5-1 to TRBJ2-1, with D maybe TRBD2 (5 bases). The germline V gene encodes CDR1 SGHRS and CDR2 YFSETQ. The CDR3 covers 15 residues. Trimming cost V 0 bases and J 2 bases, with 9 bases left between them. This chain's CDR3 is CASSLAGLAYNEQFF. DNA for the CDR3: TGCGCCAGCAGCTTGGCAGGACTGGCCTACAATGAGCAGTTCTTC.

Concerning this clone itself: Its ends do not fully match the called genes, so a read error is possible. This chain uses TRBV7-9 with TRBJ2-7; D remains ambiguous. The V gene's germline CDR1 is SEHNR and CDR2 FQNEAQ (reference sequence). The CDR3 has 12 residues. CDR3 nucleotide sequence: TGTTCCAGCAGCTTGAGCCGGTACGAGCAGTACTTC. Encoded protein: CSSSLSRYEQYF.

The V gene is TRBV6-4, the J gene TRBJ2-1; 8 bases line up with TRBD2. The J segment lost 6 bases and the V segment lost 3 bases, leaving 7 bases of the junction unmatched. The CDR3 runs to 15 residues. The V gene's germline CDR1 is MRHNA and CDR2 SNTAGT. The CDR3: CASSDRAGDFNEQFF. The CDR3 nucleotides are TGTGCCAGCAGTGATCGAGCGGGAGATTTCAATGAGCAGTTCTTC.

This clone was picked up one time. This chain uses TRBV11-2 with TRBJ1-6; no definite D call. Germline V lookup: CDR1 SGHAT, CDR2 FQNNGV. Trimming stripped 1 base from V and 5 bases from J, with 3 bases between. The CDR3 runs to 13 residues. The CDR3 here is CASSLADNSPLHF. Here the CDR3 DNA reads TGTGCCAGCAGCTTAGCCGATAATTCACCCCTCCACTTT.